This note documents a single T cell receptor beta chain sequence. This sample is drawn from a study of shared clonotypes between healthy human individuals. Germline V gene sequence: CDR1 LNHDA, CDR2 SQIVND (reference sequence). V was cut by 6 bases and J by 0 bases, with 11 bases left in between. The CDR3 covers 15 residues. Data came from immunoSEQ multiplex PCR; TCRdb stores just in-frame clones and leaves some out. The data hold approximately 980,000 clones, with over 60% observed a single time. The rearrangement uses TRBV19 and TRBJ1-4; D unresolved. The clonotype comes from a man aged 18 to 30 in good health. Material for sequencing was memory CD4+ T cells sorted from blood. The subset here: CD45RA-negative fraction. The CDR3 reads CASSETGTTNEKLFF. The CDR3 region has the DNA TGTGCCAGTAGCGAGACCGGGACAACTAATGAAAAACTGTTTTTT.